This T cell receptor beta chain was sequenced in a study of T cells after yellow fever vaccination. Findings and limits, study-wide: CD4 and CD8 compartments shared a small share of clonotypes. The secondary response was weaker but peaked faster, day 5 versus 15.

The authors made TCR cDNA by 5'RACE template switching, adding a universal primer site and UMIs. TCRdb reanalysed the 5' RACE reads using MiXCR and keeps one entry per CDR3 protein. The table has hundreds of thousands of distinct CDR3 sequences, 7.5% to 9% seen once; the top ten hold 3% to 4%. This clonotype was detected only a few times. The antigen is not known. Sample: CD4+ T cells sorted from PBMCs, taken 5 days after the yellow fever booster vaccination. The clonotype was recovered from a man between 18 and 29 years old who received the YFV17D yellow fever vaccine.

The CDR3 sequence is CATSDAAGGHSNQPQHF. The CDR3 coding sequence is TGTGCCACCAGTGATGCGGCAGGGGGCCATAGCAATCAGCCCCAGCATTTT. The chain links TRBV24-1 to TRBJ1-5; 8 bases match TRBD1. CDR3 length: 17 amino acids. Germline-derived CDR1 and CDR2 are KGHDR and SFDVKD. With 3 bases clipped from V and 0 bases from J, the junction kept 6 bases outside the gene matches.